Presented here are 6 T cell receptor beta chains from one specimen sequenced in a study of T cell repertoires in cytomegalovirus infection. One entry per CDR3 protein, called by TCRdb with MiXCR from the reads. The data show more than 350,000 distinct CDR3 sequences, 25% to 40% seen once. Sequenced input: PBMCs. These TCRs come from a human donor in good health (CMV status not recorded). Some clones in this sample may be carry-over from other donors' samples.

On this clonotype: This CDR3 fails to terminate in the conserved phenylalanine or tryptophan, so it likely reflects a read error. No DNA is shown, since the ends of the CDR3 on it are uncertain; the CDR3 is the one TCRdb lists. J is TRBJ2-7 and V is TRBV11-2; the table's TRBD1 call for D was not verified on the DNA. Germline values: CDR1 SGHAT, CDR2 FQNNGV. The CDR3 totals 15 residues, both ends included. This CDR3 is CASSFLTLSSYEQSC.

In its sample, this clonotype was seen many times. The V call is TRBV7-9, the J call TRBJ2-5; D is ambiguous. The V and J ends lost 0 bases and 3 bases respectively, with 8 bases between them. This CDR3 region has 14 residues. Per germline, CDR1 SEHNR and CDR2 FQNEAQ (reference sequence). The CDR3 nucleotides read TGTGCCAGCAGCTTAGCGGGCAGCAAAGAGACCCAGTACTTC. It encodes CASSLAGSKETQYF.

The chain couples TRBV5-5 to TRBJ1-1; D gene unclear. The ends were cut back, 1 base at V and 3 bases at J, with 7 bases in the middle. The germline CDR1 and CDR2 sequences are SGHKS and YYEKEE (reference sequence). The CDR3 consists of 13 residues. CDR3 sequence (DNA): TGTGCCAGCAGCTTGATTACGGACACTGAAGCTTTCTTT. This gives the protein CASSLITDTEAFF.

In the case of this clonotype: Its ends do not fully match the called genes, so a read error is possible. The V call is TRBV6-6, the J call TRBJ1-6; D not resolved. The germline gives CDR1 MNHNY, CDR2 SVGAGI (reference sequence). The CDR3 loop spans 13 amino acids. The CDR3: CASSSNYNSPLQF. The DNA for the CDR3 is TGTGCCAGCAGTTCAAATTATAATTCACCCCTCCAATTT.

CDR3 protein: CASSQESRDRVAGSAYEQYF. The CDR3 DNA reads TGCGCCAGCAGCCAAGAGTCGAGGGACAGGGTGGCTGGGAGCGCCTACGAGCAGTACTTC. This chain connects TRBV4-1 to TRBJ2-7; 9 bases are a match to TRBD1. Germline trimming cut 0 bases from V and 2 bases from J; bases unmatched to any gene: 17. The CDR3 runs to 20 residues. CDR1 is MGHRA, CDR2 YSYEKL, per germline.

This clonotype has a count of ten or more. V usage is TRBV11-2 and J usage is TRBJ2-1; no firm D call. V gave up 2 bases and J gave up 9 bases, with 8 bases separating them. The CDR3 consists of 12 residues. CDR1 SGHAT and CDR2 FQNNGV come from the germline V gene. CDR3 region: CASSLSGTEQFF. CDR3 sequence (DNA): TGTGCCAGCAGCTTATCAGGAACTGAGCAGTTCTTC.